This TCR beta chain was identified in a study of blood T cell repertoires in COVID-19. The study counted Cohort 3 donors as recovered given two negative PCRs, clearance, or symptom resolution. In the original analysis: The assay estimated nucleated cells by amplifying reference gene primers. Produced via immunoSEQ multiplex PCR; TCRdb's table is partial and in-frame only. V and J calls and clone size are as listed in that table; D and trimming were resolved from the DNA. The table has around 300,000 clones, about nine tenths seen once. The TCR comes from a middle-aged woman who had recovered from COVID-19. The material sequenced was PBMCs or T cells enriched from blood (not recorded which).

The CDR3 here is CASSWILVTGDRADTQYF. The DNA for the CDR3 is TGCGCCAGCAGCTGGATTCTAGTAACGGGAGATAGGGCAGATACGCAGTATTTT. The chain uses TRBV5-1 and TRBJ2-3; the D gene is possibly TRBD2 (6 bases). V was trimmed by 3 bases and J by 4 bases, leaving 24 bases between them. The germline CDR1 and CDR2 sequences are SGHRS and YFSETQ. This CDR3 region has 18 residues.